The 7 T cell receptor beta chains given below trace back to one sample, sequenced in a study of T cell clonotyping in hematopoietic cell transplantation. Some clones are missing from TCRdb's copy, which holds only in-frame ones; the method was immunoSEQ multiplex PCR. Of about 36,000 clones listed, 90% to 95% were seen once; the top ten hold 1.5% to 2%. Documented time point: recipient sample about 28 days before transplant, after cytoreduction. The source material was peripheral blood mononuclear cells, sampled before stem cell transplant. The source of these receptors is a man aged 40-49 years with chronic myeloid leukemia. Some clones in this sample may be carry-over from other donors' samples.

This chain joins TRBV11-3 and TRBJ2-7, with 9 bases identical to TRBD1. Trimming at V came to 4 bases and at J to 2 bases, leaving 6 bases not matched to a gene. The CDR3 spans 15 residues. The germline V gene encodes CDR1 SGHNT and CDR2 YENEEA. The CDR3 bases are TGTGCCAGCAGCTCTGGGACAGGGATGACCTACGAGCAGTACTTC. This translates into CASSSGTGMTYEQYF.

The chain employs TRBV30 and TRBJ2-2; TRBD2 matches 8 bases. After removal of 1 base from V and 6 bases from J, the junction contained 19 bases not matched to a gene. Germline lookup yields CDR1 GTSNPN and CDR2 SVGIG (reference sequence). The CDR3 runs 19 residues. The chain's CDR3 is CAWSAYGGGGGKGPGELFF. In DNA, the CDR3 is TGTGCCTGGAGTGCTTACGGAGGAGGCGGGGGGAAGGGCCCCGGGGAGCTGTTTTTT.

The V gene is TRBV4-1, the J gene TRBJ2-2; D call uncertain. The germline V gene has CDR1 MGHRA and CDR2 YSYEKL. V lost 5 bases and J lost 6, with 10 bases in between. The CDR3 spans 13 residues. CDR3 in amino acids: CASSLQAAGELFF. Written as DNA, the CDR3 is TGCGCCAGCAGCTTACAAGCCGCCGGGGAGCTGTTTTTT.

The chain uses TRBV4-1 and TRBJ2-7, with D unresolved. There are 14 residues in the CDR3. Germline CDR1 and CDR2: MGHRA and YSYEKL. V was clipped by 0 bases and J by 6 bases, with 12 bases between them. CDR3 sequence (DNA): TGCGCCAGCAGCCAAGATAGGATAGTCGGCGAGCAGTACTTC. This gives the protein CASSQDRIVGEQYF.

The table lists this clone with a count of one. The CDR3 DNA sequence: TGTGCCAGCAGCTTGGAGGGGACAGGGGGCCCCTATGGCTACACCTTC. Protein product: CASSLEGTGGPYGYTF. The chain links TRBV5-5 to TRBJ1-2, with 12 nucleotides matching TRBD1. Germline loops: CDR1 SGHKS, CDR2 YYEKEE (reference sequence). The CDR3 spans 16 residues. The V and J ends lost 0 bases and 4 bases, in that order; junction bases with no gene match: 4.

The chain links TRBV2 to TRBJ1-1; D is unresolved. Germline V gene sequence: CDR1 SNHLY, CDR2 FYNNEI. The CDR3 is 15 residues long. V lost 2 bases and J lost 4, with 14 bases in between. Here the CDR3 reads CASSEYGDWGTEAFF. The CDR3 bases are TGTGCCAGCAGTGAATATGGGGATTGGGGCACTGAAGCTTTCTTT.

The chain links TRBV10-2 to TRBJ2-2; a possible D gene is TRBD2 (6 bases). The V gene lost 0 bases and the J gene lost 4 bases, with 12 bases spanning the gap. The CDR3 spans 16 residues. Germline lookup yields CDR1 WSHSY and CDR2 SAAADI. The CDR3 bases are TGCGCCAGCAGTGAGTCCGGAGGGGCGGGCACCGGGGAGCTGTTTTTT. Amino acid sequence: CASSESGGAGTGELFF.